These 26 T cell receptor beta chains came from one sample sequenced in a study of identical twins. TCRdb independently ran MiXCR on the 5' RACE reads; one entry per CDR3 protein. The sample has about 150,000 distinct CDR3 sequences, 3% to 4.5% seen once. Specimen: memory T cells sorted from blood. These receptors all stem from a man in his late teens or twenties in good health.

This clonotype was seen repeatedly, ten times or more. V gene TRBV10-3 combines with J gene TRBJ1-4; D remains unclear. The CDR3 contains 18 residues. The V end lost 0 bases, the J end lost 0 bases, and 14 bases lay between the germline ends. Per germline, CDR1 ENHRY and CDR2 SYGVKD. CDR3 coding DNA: TGTGCCATCAGTGAGTCGAATTTGGGGATTGCAACTAATGAAAAACTGTTTTTT. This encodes CAISESNLGIATNEKLFF.

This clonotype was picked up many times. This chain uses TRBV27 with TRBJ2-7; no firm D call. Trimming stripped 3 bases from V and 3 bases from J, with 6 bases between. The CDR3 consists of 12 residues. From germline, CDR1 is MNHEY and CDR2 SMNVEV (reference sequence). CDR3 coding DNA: TGTGCCAGCAGTTTGAATAGCTACGAGCAGTACGTC. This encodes CASSLNSYEQYV.

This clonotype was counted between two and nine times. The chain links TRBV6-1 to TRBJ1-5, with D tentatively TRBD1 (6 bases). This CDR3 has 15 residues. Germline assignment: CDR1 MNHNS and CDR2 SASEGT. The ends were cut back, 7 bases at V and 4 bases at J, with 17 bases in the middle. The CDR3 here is CASNRDTVGNQPQHF. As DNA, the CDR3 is TGTGCCAGCAACCGGGACACCGTGGGGAATCAGCCCCAGCATTTT.

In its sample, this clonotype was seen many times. CDR3 region: CAIRQGPAKNIQYF. The CDR3 DNA is TGTGCCATAAGACAGGGGCCGGCCAAAAACATTCAGTACTTC. The chain couples TRBV10-3 to TRBJ2-4; 8 bases are a match to TRBD1. CDR3 length equals 14 residues. From germline, CDR1 is ENHRY and CDR2 SYGVKD. After removal of 9 bases from V and 1 base from J, the junction contained 5 bases not matched to a gene.

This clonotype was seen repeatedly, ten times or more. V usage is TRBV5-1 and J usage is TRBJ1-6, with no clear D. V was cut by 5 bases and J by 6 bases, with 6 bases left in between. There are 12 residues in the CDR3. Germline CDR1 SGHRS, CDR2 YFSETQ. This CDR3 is CASRDGNSPLHF. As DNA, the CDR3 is TGCGCCAGCAGAGATGGTAATTCACCCCTCCACTTT.

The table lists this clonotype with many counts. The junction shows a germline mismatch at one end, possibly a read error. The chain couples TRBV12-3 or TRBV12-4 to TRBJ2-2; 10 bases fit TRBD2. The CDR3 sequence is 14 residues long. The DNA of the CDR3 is TGTGCCAGCAGATTAGCGGGAGGTTCCGGGGAGCTGTTTTTT. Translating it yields CASRLAGGSGELFF.

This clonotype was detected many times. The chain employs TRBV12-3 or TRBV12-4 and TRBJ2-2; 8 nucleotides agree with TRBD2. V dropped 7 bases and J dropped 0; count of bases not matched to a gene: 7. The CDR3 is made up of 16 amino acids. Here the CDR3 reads CASNPRGGTNTGELFF. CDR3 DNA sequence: TGTGCCAGCAACCCCCGGGGGGGGACGAACACCGGGGAGCTGTTTTTT.

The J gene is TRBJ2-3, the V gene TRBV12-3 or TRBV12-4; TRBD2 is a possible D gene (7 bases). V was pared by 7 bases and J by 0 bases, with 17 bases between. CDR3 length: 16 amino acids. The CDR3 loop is CASKGGGNPSTDTQYF. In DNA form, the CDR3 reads TGTGCCAGCAAGGGGGGGGGAAATCCTAGCACAGATACGCAGTATTTT.

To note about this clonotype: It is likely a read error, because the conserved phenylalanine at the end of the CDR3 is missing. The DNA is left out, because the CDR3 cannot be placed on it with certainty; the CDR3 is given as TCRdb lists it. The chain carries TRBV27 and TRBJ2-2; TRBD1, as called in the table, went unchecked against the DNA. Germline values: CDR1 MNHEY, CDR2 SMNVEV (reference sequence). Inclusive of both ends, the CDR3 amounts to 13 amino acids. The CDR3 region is CASSSTGNGELFA.

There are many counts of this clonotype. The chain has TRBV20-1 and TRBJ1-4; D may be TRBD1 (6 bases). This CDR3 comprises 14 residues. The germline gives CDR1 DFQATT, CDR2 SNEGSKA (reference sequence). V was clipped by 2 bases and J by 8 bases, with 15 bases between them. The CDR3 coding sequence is TGCAGTGCTAGATCCCACAGGGCTGGCGAAAAACTGTTTTTT. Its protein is CSARSHRAGEKLFF.

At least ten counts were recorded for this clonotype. Here the CDR3 reads CASSHDSYEQYF. CDR3 DNA sequence: TGTGCCAGCAGCCATGACTCCTACGAGCAGTACTTC. This chain uses TRBV14 with TRBJ2-7; D is unresolved. CDR1 is SGHDN and CDR2 is FVKESK in the germline V gene. This CDR3 contains 12 residues. With 3 bases removed from V and 0 bases from J, the gap between germline ends came to 3 bases. The variable domain in full, completed from reference TRBV14 and TRBJ2-7, reads EAGVTQFPSHSVIEKGQTVTLRCDPISGHDNLYWYRRVMGKEIKFLLHFVKESKQDESGMPNNRFLAERTGGTYSTLKVQPAELEDSGVYFCASSHDSYEQYFGPGTRLTVT.

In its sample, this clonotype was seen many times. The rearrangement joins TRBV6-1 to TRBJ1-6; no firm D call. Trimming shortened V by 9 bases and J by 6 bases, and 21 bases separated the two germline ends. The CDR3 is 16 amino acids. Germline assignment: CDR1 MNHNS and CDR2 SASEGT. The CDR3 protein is CASRLGPDLRNSPLHF. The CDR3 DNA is TGTGCCAGTCGTTTGGGCCCCGACCTTCGTAATTCACCCCTCCACTTT.

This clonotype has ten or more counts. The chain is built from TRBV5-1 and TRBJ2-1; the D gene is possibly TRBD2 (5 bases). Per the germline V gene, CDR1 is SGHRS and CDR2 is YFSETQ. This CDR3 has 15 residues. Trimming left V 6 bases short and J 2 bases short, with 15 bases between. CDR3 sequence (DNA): TGCGCCAGCACCGTTGGCGGGCCAGCCTACAATGAGCAGTTCTTC. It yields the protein CASTVGGPAYNEQFF.

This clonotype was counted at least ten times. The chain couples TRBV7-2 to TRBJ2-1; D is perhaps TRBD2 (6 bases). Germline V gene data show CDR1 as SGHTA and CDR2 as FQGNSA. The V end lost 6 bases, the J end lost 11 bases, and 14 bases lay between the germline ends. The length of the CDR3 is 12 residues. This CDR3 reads CASSLTGTQQFF. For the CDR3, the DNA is TGTGCCAGCAGTCTAACCGGGACTCAGCAGTTCTTC.

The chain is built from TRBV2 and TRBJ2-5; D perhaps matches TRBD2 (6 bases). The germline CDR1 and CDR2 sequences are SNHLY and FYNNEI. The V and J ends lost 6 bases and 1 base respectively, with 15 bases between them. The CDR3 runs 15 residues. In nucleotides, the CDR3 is TGTGCCAGCAGGGCGGGACCGACACTCCAAGAGACCCAGTACTTC. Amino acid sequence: CASRAGPTLQETQYF.

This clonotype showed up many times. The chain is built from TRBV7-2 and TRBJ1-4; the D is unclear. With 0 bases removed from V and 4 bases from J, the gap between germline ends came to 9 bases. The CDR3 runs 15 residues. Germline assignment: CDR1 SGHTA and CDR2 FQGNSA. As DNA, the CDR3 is TGTGCCAGCAGCTTAGCGGGCCAGAATAATGAAAAACTGTTTTTT. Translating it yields CASSLAGQNNEKLFF.

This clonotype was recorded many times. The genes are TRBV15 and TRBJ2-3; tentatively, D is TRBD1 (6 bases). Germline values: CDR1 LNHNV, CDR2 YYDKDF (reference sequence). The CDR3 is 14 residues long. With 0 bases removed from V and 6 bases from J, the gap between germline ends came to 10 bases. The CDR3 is CATSRDMQGDTQYF. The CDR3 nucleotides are TGTGCCACCAGCAGAGATATGCAGGGGGATACGCAGTATTTT.

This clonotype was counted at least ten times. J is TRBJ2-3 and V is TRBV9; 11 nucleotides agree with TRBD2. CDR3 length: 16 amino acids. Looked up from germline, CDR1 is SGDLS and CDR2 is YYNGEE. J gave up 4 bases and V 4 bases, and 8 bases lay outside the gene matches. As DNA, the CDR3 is TGTGCCAGCAGCCCCGGGACTAGCGGTGTGTCAGATACGCAGTATTTT. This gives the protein CASSPGTSGVSDTQYF.

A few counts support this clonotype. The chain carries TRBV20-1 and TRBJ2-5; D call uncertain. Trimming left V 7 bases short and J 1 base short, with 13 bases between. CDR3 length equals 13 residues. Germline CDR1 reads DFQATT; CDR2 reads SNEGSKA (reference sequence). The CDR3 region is CSVLSDRQETQYF. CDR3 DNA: TGCAGTGTCCTGAGCGACCGCCAAGAGACCCAGTACTTC.

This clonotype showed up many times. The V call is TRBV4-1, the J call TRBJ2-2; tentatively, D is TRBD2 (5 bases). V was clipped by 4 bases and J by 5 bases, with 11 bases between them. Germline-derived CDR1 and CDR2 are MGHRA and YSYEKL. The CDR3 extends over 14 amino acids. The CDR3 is CASSLERTTGELFF. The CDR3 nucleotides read TGCGCCAGCAGCCTCGAGCGGACTACCGGGGAGCTGTTTTTT.

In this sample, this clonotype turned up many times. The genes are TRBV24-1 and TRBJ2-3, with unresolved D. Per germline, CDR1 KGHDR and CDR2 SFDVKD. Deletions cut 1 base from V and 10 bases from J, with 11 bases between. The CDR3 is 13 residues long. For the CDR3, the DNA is TGTGCCACCAGTGATTTACGGTCTACTCCGCAGTATTTT. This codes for CATSDLRSTPQYF.

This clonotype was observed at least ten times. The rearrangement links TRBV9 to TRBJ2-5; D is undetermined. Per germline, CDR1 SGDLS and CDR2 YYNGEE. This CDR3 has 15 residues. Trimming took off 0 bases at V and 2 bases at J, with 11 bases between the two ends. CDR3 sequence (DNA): TGTGCCAGCAGCGTAGCCGGCAGCGAACAAGAGACCCAGTACTTC. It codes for CASSVAGSEQETQYF.

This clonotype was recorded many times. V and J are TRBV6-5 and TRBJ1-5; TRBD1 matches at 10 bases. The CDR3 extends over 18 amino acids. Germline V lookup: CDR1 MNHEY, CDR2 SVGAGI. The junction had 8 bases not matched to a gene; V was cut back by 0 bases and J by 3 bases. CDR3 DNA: TGTGCCAGCAGTTACTCCCCAGTAGGGACAGGGGACAATCAGCCCCAGCATTTT. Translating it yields CASSYSPVGTGDNQPQHF.

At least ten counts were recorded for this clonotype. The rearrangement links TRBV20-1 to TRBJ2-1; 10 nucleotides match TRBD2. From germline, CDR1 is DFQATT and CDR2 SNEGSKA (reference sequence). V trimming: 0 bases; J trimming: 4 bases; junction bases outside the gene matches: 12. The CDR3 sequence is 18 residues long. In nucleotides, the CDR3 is TGCAGTGCTAGAGACCCCTCAACCGGGACTAGCGCTTACAATGAGCAGTTCTTC. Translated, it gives CSARDPSTGTSAYNEQFF.

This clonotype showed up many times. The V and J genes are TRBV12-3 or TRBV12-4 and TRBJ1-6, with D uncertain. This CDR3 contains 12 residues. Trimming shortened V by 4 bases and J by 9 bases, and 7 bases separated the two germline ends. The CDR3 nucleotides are TGTGCCAGCAGTTCCGAGGGTTCACCCCTCCACTTT. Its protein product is CASSSEGSPLHF.

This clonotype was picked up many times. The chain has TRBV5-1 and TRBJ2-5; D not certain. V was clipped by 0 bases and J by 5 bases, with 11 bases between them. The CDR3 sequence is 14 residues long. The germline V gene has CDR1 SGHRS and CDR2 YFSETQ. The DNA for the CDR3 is TGCGCCAGCAGCTTGGCCTCTCGGATGGAGACCCAGTACTTC. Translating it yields CASSLASRMETQYF.